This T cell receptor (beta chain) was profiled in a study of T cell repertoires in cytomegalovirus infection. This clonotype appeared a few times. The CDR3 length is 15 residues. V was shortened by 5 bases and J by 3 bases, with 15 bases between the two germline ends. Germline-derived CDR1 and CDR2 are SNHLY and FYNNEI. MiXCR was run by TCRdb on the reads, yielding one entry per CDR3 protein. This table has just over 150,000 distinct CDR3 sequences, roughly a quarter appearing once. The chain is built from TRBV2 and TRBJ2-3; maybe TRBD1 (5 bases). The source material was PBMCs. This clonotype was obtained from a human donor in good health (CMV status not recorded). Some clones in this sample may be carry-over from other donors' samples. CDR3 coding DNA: TGTGCCAGCAGTTCAGGGCCTGGCCCTACAGATACGCAGTATTTT. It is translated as CASSSGPGPTDTQYF.